This T cell receptor (beta chain) emerged from a study of blood T cell repertoires in COVID-19. Study context: Acute and convalescent COVID-19 samples came from the United States, Italy and Spain.

Germline V CDR1 and CDR2: SGHTA, FQGNSA. This CDR3 region has 15 residues. The V and J ends lost 1 base and 2 bases respectively, with 11 bases between them. Authors' data handling: Quantification of nucleated cells was approximated via reference gene primer amplification. Clones were read by immunoSEQ multiplex PCR, and TCRdb kept only the in-frame ones, dropping some. That table gives V, J and clone size, and the DNA gave D and trimming. The table records a few hundred thousand clones, over 75% of them present only once. V and J are TRBV7-2 and TRBJ1-1, with D uncertain. This TCR was recovered from a woman aged 45 to 65 who had recovered from COVID-19. The specimen was peripheral blood. The CDR3 region is CASSLGLNRNTEAFF. The CDR3 DNA follows: TGTGCCAGCAGCTTAGGACTAAATAGAAACACTGAAGCTTTCTTT.